This T cell receptor (beta chain) was identified in a study of blood T cell repertoires in COVID-19. On the study more broadly: The study drew acute and convalescent COVID-19 samples from the United States, Italy and Spain. In each case, the material was cDNA or gDNA derived from T cells, B-cell-depleted T cells, or PBMCs.

The CDR3 contains 15 residues. Germline CDR1 is MNHNY and CDR2 is SVGAGI (reference sequence). V gave up 8 bases and J gave up 4 bases; unmatched junction bases: 7. In the original processing: Reference gene primer amplification gave estimated nucleated cell counts. Here immunoSEQ multiplex PCR was the method, and the copy in TCRdb shows in-frame clones only, minus some. That table furnishes V, J and clone size, whereas the DNA furnished D and trimming. Found here are 120,000 or so clones, approximately 87% of them singletons; the top ten hold about 7.4%. This sequence was found in a man between 65 and 79 years old who had recovered from COVID-19. The rearrangement uses TRBV6-6 and TRBJ2-5; 13 bases match TRBD2. The sequenced material came from peripheral blood. The CDR3 coding sequence is TGTGCCAGCGGAAGGACTAGCGGGAGTACAGAGACCCAGTACTTC. Translating it yields CASGRTSGSTETQYF.